This T cell receptor beta chain was recovered during a study of memory CD8 T cells in hepatitis C reinfection. In the study overall: Between 12 and 24 weeks after reinfection detection, late samples were drawn.

Trimming removed 5 bases from V and 0 bases from J; junction bases left unmatched: 8. CDR1 and CDR2 (germline): SGHTA, FQGNSA. The CDR3 sequence is 19 residues long. Clones were read by immunoSEQ multiplex PCR, and TCRdb kept only the in-frame ones, dropping some. Here the sample spans approximately 46,000 clones, about 91% being singletons. Time point reported: late/post reinfection, 12 to 24 weeks after detection. Sorted cells were sequenced directly ex vivo without any in vitro expansion. The chain combines TRBV7-2 with TRBJ2-1; 15 nucleotides match TRBD2. The sequenced sample consisted of naive CD8+ T cells sorted from blood. This sequence originates from a man between 18 and 35 years old with hepatitis C virus infection. The CDR3 DNA reads as TGTGCCAGCAGCACAACGGGACTAGCGGGAGGAGGCTCCTACAATGAGCAGTTCTTC. Translating it yields CASSTTGLAGGGSYNEQFF. The full variable domain, in which reference TRBV7-2 and TRBJ2-1 provide the parts outside the CDR3, is GAGVSQSPSNKVTEKGKDVELRCDPISGHTALYWYRQSLGQGLEFLIYFQGNSAPDKSGLPSDRFSAERTGGSVSTLTIQRTQQEDSAVYLCASSTTGLAGGGSYNEQFFGPGTRLTVL.